The 25 T cell receptor beta chains in this list originate from one sample, sequenced in a study of T cells in Graves' hyperthyroidism and ophthalmopathy (dated by TCRdb to the late 2010s). To prepare the library, multiplex PCR was applied. This sample was sequenced with an Illumina HiSeq 2000. TCR beta CDR3 regions were amplified from RNA transcripts. The first round of RT-PCR for the TCR CDR3 was performed with the HTBI primer set and the Qiagen OneStep RT-PCR kit. TCRdb cleaned the public reads at Q25 with fastp, built clones with MiXCR and kept in-frame beta chains. Under each unique CDR3 protein, matching rows form one entry showing the most common genes and DNA. For this sample the table gives roughly 510,000 distinct CDR3 sequences, of which less than 25% were detected only once. The top ten clonotypes cover about a quarter of the sample. The sample comprised blood. These receptors all stem from a man aged 18 to 29 with Graves' hyperthyroidism.

This clonotype has at least ten counts. The CDR3 region has the DNA TGTGCCAGCAGTTTGACAGCTTCCTACGAGCAGTACTTC. Translation: CASSLTASYEQYF. This chain uses TRBV6-5 with TRBJ2-7, with D possibly being TRBD1 (5 bases). The V gene's germline CDR1 is MNHEY and CDR2 SVGAGI. This CDR3 contains 13 residues. The V end was cut by 4 bases, the J end by 1 base, with 8 bases between.

Ten or more counts support this clonotype. The V gene is TRBV6-1, the J gene TRBJ2-7; 7 bases agree with TRBD1. V gave up 5 bases and J gave up 1 base; unmatched junction bases: 8. This CDR3 comprises 15 residues. CDR1 is MNHNS and CDR2 is SASEGT in the germline V gene. Here the CDR3 DNA reads TGTGCCAGCAGTCCAGGGACAGAGCCTTCCTACGAGCAGTACTTC. Translated, it gives CASSPGTEPSYEQYF.

The chain has TRBV12-3 or TRBV12-4 and TRBJ1-4; D ambiguous. The germline V and J ends were trimmed by 8 bases and 8 bases, with 15 bases remaining between them. This CDR3 has 13 residues. This CDR3 reads CASSQGIGEKLFF. The CDR3 DNA follows: TGTGCCAGCTCGCAAGGGATCGGGGAAAAACTGTTTTTT.

In this sample, this clonotype turned up many times. The chain links TRBV6-1 to TRBJ2-7, with TRBD1 matching 7 bases. The CDR3 runs to 14 residues. Trimming cost V 3 bases and J 0 bases; bases outside gene matches: 2. Germline values: CDR1 MNHNS, CDR2 SASEGT. The CDR3 DNA is TGTGCCAGCAGTGAGGACAGGAGCTCCTACGAGCAGTACTTC. Translated: CASSEDRSSYEQYF.

About this clonotype itself: A junction boundary mismatches the germline segment, possibly from a read error. The chain carries TRBV19 and TRBJ1-1; tentative D call: TRBD1 (6 bases). The CDR3 runs to 15 residues. Germline-derived CDR1 and CDR2 are LNHDA and SQIVND (reference sequence). The CDR3: CASSTAAGAGSESFF. The CDR3 DNA sequence: TGTGCCAGTAGTACCGCGGCAGGGGCAGGGTCTGAATCTTTCTTT.

The gene calls are TRBV28 and TRBJ1-2; the match to TRBD1 covers 10 bases. The ends lost 5 bases at V and 3 bases at J; junction bases unmatched: 12. The CDR3 loop spans 17 amino acids. CDR1 MDHEN and CDR2 SYDVKM come from the germline V gene. The CDR3: CASSRQTGGLVDYGYTF. As DNA, the CDR3 is TGTGCCAGCAGTCGTCAGACAGGGGGCTTAGTGGACTATGGCTACACCTTC.

This clonotype was found many times. The chain joins TRBV11-2 to TRBJ2-2; unclear D gene. Germline loops: CDR1 SGHAT, CDR2 FQNNGV. The CDR3 sequence is 14 residues long. V lost 5 bases, J lost 1 base, and 8 bases lay in between. The CDR3 bases are TGTGCCAGCAGCGGATACTTGAACACCGGGGAGCTGTTTTTT. Protein: CASSGYLNTGELFF. Using reference TRBV11-2 and TRBJ2-2 for the parts outside the CDR3, the full variable domain is EAGVAQSPRYKIIEKRQSVAFWCNPISGHATLYWYQQILGQGPKLLIQFQNNGVVDDSQLPKDRFSAERLKGVDSTLKIQPAKLEDSAVYLCASSGYLNTGELFFGEGSRLTVL.

The sample holds a few counts of this clonotype. This chain joins TRBV20-1 and TRBJ2-4, with D perhaps TRBD1 or TRBD2 (6 bases each). From germline, CDR1 is DFQATT and CDR2 SNEGSKA (reference sequence). V was clipped by 4 bases and J by 8 bases, with 9 bases between them. CDR3 length: 11 amino acids. In nucleotides, the CDR3 is TGCAGTGCTAAAGGGGGGTACATTCAGTACTTC. This gives the protein CSAKGGYIQYF.

The V and J genes are TRBV6-5 and TRBJ2-3; D assignment may be TRBD1 or TRBD2 (6 bases each). The CDR3 contains 14 residues. CDR1 MNHEY and CDR2 SVGAGI come from the germline V gene. Trimming left V 2 bases short and J 1 base short, with 7 bases between. The CDR3 bases are TGTGCCAGCAGTTACAGGGGGGGCACAGATACGCAGTATTTT. This sequence encodes CASSYRGGTDTQYF.

This clonotype was detected ten times or more. The chain is built from TRBV3-1 and TRBJ2-6; perhaps TRBD1 as D (6 bases). The CDR3 is made up of 18 amino acids. Germline CDR1 LGHDT, CDR2 YNNKEL (reference sequence). Deletions cut 1 base from V and 2 bases from J, with 15 bases between. CDR3 DNA: TGTGCCAGCAGCCAAGTCGCACAGGGTGGTGCTGGGGCCAACGTCCTGACTTTC. It codes for CASSQVAQGGAGANVLTF.

For the CDR3, the DNA is TGTGCCTGGAGTGTAGCCAAAAACATTCAGTACTTC. Encoded protein: CAWSVAKNIQYF. The chain couples TRBV30 to TRBJ2-4, with D hard to call. V lost 0 bases and J lost 0, with 0 bases in between. The germline CDR1 and CDR2 sequences are GTSNPN and SVGIG (reference sequence). CDR3 length: 12 amino acids.

This clonotype showed up many times. The V and J genes are TRBV27 and TRBJ2-7, with 12 bases fitting TRBD1. With V trimmed by 4 bases and J by 5 bases, 9 bases remained unmatched. This CDR3 is built from 16 residues. Germline values: CDR1 MNHEY, CDR2 SMNVEV (reference sequence). The CDR3 DNA reads as TGTGCCAGCAGTTACCTCCTCCGGGACAGGGGGCACGAGCAGTACTTC. Protein product: CASSYLLRDRGHEQYF.

The rearrangement joins TRBV19 to TRBJ2-2; 8 bases are shared with TRBD2. CDR1 is LNHDA and CDR2 is SQIVND in the germline V gene (reference sequence). Trimming at V came to 5 bases and at J to 1 base, leaving 9 bases not matched to a gene. This CDR3 region has 17 residues. The CDR3 sequence: CASSRLNGGENTGELFF. As DNA, the CDR3 is TGTGCCAGTAGTCGCCTAAACGGGGGGGAGAACACCGGGGAGCTGTTTTTT.

This clonotype was detected ten times or more. The chain recombines TRBV7-8 with TRBJ1-2; tentatively, D is TRBD1 (6 bases). The V gene's germline CDR1 is SGHVS and CDR2 FQNEAQ. CDR3 size: 12 residues. V lost 5 bases to trimming and J lost 2 bases, with 6 bases between them. The CDR3 nucleotides read TGTGCCAGCAGCAGGGGGAACTATGGCTACACCTTC. Translated, it gives CASSRGNYGYTF.

This clonotype was recorded a few times. The V and J genes are TRBV2 and TRBJ1-1; 11 nucleotides align to TRBD1. The junction had 3 bases not matched to a gene; V was cut back by 7 bases and J by 2 bases. The CDR3 covers 14 residues. The germline CDR1 and CDR2 sequences are SNHLY and FYNNEI. In nucleotides, the CDR3 is TGTGCCAGCAAGGACAGGGGGCTAAACACTGAAGCTTTCTTT. Its translation: CASKDRGLNTEAFF.

This clonotype was seen more than once but under ten times. This chain connects TRBV7-6 to TRBJ2-5, with D possibly TRBD2 on 6 matching bases. V was trimmed by 1 base and J by 4 bases, leaving 16 bases between them. CDR1 and CDR2 from the germline V gene are SGHVS and FNYEAQ. The CDR3 spans 16 residues. The CDR3 reads CASSLEGTSGRETQYF. As DNA, the CDR3 is TGTGCCAGCAGCTTAGAAGGGACTTCGGGTAGAGAGACCCAGTACTTC.

The CDR3 protein is CASSLVAGAYTGELFF. As DNA, the CDR3 is TGTGCCAGCAGCTTAGTAGCAGGAGCCTACACCGGGGAGCTGTTTTTT. This chain connects TRBV11-2 to TRBJ2-2; D unclear. The V end was cut by 1 base, the J end by 3 bases, with 12 bases between. The CDR3 sequence is 16 residues long. Germline V gene data show CDR1 as SGHAT and CDR2 as FQNNGV.

This chain links TRBV10-3 with TRBJ1-3; 8 bases are shared with TRBD1. Looked up from germline, CDR1 is ENHRY and CDR2 is SYGVKD. V lost 0 bases, J lost 3 bases, and 7 bases stayed unmatched. The CDR3 consists of 17 residues. CDR3 nucleotide sequence: TGTGCCATCAGTGAGTCGAGGCAGGGGGCGAATGGAAACACCATATATTTT. Amino acids: CAISESRQGANGNTIYF.

This clonotype came up a few times. The rearrangement uses TRBV3-1 and TRBJ2-5; 11 nucleotides align to TRBD1. V lost 5 bases to trimming and J lost 4 bases; unmatched junction nucleotides: 6. The germline gives CDR1 LGHDT, CDR2 YNNKEL (reference sequence). This CDR3 is built from 15 residues. The CDR3 loop is CASSGGQGAGETQYF. Here the CDR3 DNA reads TGTGCCAGCAGCGGAGGACAGGGGGCAGGAGAGACCCAGTACTTC.

This clonotype showed up many times. The rearrangement links TRBV30 to TRBJ1-2; D is ambiguous. V was cut by 0 bases and J by 6 bases, with 11 bases left in between. Germline loops: CDR1 GTSNPN, CDR2 SVGIG (reference sequence). This CDR3 has 13 residues. CDR3 coding DNA: TGTGCCTGGAGTGTATCACGGGAGGATGGCTACACCTTC. This translates into CAWSVSREDGYTF. The full variable domain, completed using reference TRBV30 and TRBJ1-2, is SQTIHQWPATLVQPVGSPLSLECTVEGTSNPNLYWYRQAAGRGLQLLFYSVGIGQISSEVPQNLSASRPQDRQFILSSKKLLLSDSGFYLCAWSVSREDGYTFGSGTRLTVV.

This clonotype was picked up many times. The chain links TRBV10-2 to TRBJ2-7, with D perhaps matching TRBD1 or TRBD2 (6 bases each). V was shortened by 0 bases and J by 6 bases, with 18 bases between the two germline ends. The length of the CDR3 is 16 residues. Germline V CDR1 and CDR2: WSHSY, SAAADI. CDR3 residues: CASSESTGITGSEQYF. The CDR3 bases are TGCGCCAGCAGTGAGTCCACAGGGATTACCGGGAGCGAGCAGTACTTC.

This clonotype was detected ten times or more. The chain employs TRBV3-1 and TRBJ1-1; no firm D call. The V and J ends lost 0 bases and 1 base respectively, with 9 bases between them. The CDR3 length is 15 residues. CDR1 and CDR2 from the germline V gene are LGHDT and YNNKEL (reference sequence). The CDR3 DNA sequence: TGTGCCAGCAGCCAAGATCTCTCAGCGAACACTGAAGCTTTCTTT. This translates into CASSQDLSANTEAFF.

The sample holds many counts of this clonotype. V usage is TRBV4-1 and J usage is TRBJ1-2; D may be TRBD1 (6 bases). CDR1 and CDR2 (germline): MGHRA, YSYEKL. V shed 1 base and J shed 5 bases, with 14 bases lying between them. The CDR3 loop spans 15 amino acids. CDR3 sequence reads: CASSQGGGLRYGYTF. CDR3 DNA sequence: TGCGCCAGCAGCCAAGGGGGGGGGCTTCGGTATGGCTACACCTTC.

The sample holds a few counts of this clonotype. The chain recombines TRBV7-3 with TRBJ2-5; D not certain. Germline assignment: CDR1 SGHTA and CDR2 FQGTGA. With 4 bases removed from V and 1 base from J, the gap between germline ends came to 13 bases. The CDR3 runs 15 residues. CDR3 in amino acids: CASSWAGGFQETQYF. CDR3 bases: TGTGCCAGCAGCTGGGCAGGCGGCTTCCAAGAGACCCAGTACTTC.

V gene TRBV28 combines with J gene TRBJ2-5; tentatively, D is TRBD1 or TRBD2 (5 bases each). The CDR3 spans 15 residues. The ends were cut back, 5 bases at V and 4 bases at J, with 17 bases in the middle. CDR1 and CDR2 from the germline V gene are MDHEN and SYDVKM. This CDR3 is CASSPRTPEGETQYF. CDR3 nucleotide sequence: TGTGCCAGCAGTCCGCGGACACCTGAGGGAGAGACCCAGTACTTC.